The 32 T cell receptor beta chains below were found in one sample sequenced in a study of OX40 agonist ivuxolimab in advanced cancers. Data came from immunoSEQ multiplex PCR; TCRdb stores just in-frame clones and leaves some out. Counted here are roughly 32,000 clones, 80% to 85% occurring once; the ten biggest clones make up 2.6%. The specimen was CD4+ or CD8+ T cells sorted from blood, collected in a trial of the OX40 agonist ivuxolimab. The receptor set was obtained from an adult with an advanced solid tumor such as melanoma, head and neck, liver or kidney cancer.

The rearrangement links TRBV5-1 to TRBJ1-1; D not certain. The germline V and J ends were trimmed by 0 bases and 1 base, with 4 bases remaining between them. The CDR3 is 13 residues long. Germline V gives CDR1 SGHRS, CDR2 YFSETQ. In nucleotides, the CDR3 is TGCGCCAGCAGCTTGGGGGAGAACACTGAAGCTTTCTTT. Translation gives CASSLGENTEAFF.

This rearrangement joins TRBV18 to TRBJ1-1; D possibly corresponds to TRBD1 (5 bases). The CDR3 extends over 13 amino acids. Trimming stripped 2 bases from V and 6 bases from J, with 10 bases between. Germline V gene sequence: CDR1 KGHSH, CDR2 LQKENI. CDR3 coding DNA: TGTGCCAGCTCACCAACCAGGGCGTCTGAAGCTTTCTTT. Translation: CASSPTRASEAFF.

The chain links TRBV28 to TRBJ1-2; tentative D call: TRBD1 (5 bases). CDR1 is MDHEN and CDR2 is SYDVKM in the germline V gene. CDR3 size: 16 residues. V lost 6 bases, J lost 5 bases, and 22 bases lay in between. The CDR3 sequence is CASSRPGRLEEYGYTF. CDR3 coding DNA: TGTGCCAGCAGCCGCCCGGGGCGATTGGAGGAGTATGGCTACACCTTC.

This clone was counted a single time. V and J are TRBV7-9 and TRBJ1-3, with a possible D match to TRBD1 (5 bases). This CDR3 is 16 amino acids long. Trimming stripped 2 bases from V and 0 bases from J, with 11 bases between. Germline assignment: CDR1 SEHNR and CDR2 FQNEAQ (reference sequence). In DNA form, the CDR3 reads TGTGCCAGCAGCTTAACAGGTCCAGTCTCTGGAAACACCATATATTTT. Protein sequence: CASSLTGPVSGNTIYF.

The V gene is TRBV19, the J gene TRBJ1-1, with TRBD1 identical over 7 bases. The V and J ends lost 5 bases and 1 base, in that order; junction bases with no gene match: 7. Germline V CDR1 and CDR2: LNHDA, SQIVND (reference sequence). The CDR3 has 15 residues. The CDR3 nucleotides read TGTGCCAGTAGTCCTGGGGACAGAAAGAACACTGAAGCTTTCTTT. The encoded protein is CASSPGDRKNTEAFF.

The V gene is TRBV9, the J gene TRBJ2-7; D not certain. CDR1 is SGDLS, CDR2 YYNGEE, per germline. This CDR3 region has 12 residues. Trimming removed 3 bases at V and 6 bases at J, with 10 bases between. In DNA form, the CDR3 reads TGTGCCAGCAGCGGCCACAAAGGCGAGCAGTACTTC. Translated: CASSGHKGEQYF.

CDR3 loop: CASSLRGSSNQPQHF. CDR3 bases: TGTGCCAGCAGTTTGAGAGGGTCAAGCAATCAGCCCCAGCATTTT. The chain has TRBV28 and TRBJ1-5, with D unresolved. The CDR3 is 15 amino acids. Between the trimmed V and J ends, which lost 3 bases and 1 base, there was a span of 10 bases. Germline CDR1 MDHEN, CDR2 SYDVKM.

This clone was seen a few times. The chain combines TRBV5-1 with TRBJ1-6; D is perhaps TRBD1 (5 bases). The CDR3 totals 14 residues. Germline V gene sequence: CDR1 SGHRS, CDR2 YFSETQ. Deletions cut 4 bases from V and 7 bases from J, with 12 bases between. The CDR3 DNA reads as TGCGCCAGCAGCGGGGGAGGAGGGAATTCACCCCTCCACTTT. Its protein is CASSGGGGNSPLHF.

The chain uses TRBV4-3 and TRBJ1-1; possible D gene TRBD1, 5 bases. Per the germline V gene, CDR1 is LGHNA and CDR2 is YSLEER. The CDR3 length is 15 residues. V dropped 2 bases and J dropped 6 bases, with 16 bases sitting between them. CDR3 sequence: CASSQNLGARAEAFF. The DNA for the CDR3 is TGCGCCAGCAGCCAAAACTTAGGGGCGCGGGCTGAAGCTTTCTTT.

The count of this clone is one. The V and J genes are TRBV19 and TRBJ1-5; no clear D gene. The germline V and J ends were trimmed by 7 bases and 7 bases, with 11 bases remaining between them. The CDR3 totals 12 residues. CDR1 and CDR2 (germline): LNHDA, SQIVND (reference sequence). The CDR3 sequence: CASTIFGQPQHF. Written as DNA, the CDR3 is TGTGCCAGTACTATTTTCGGACAGCCCCAGCATTTT.

The chain is built from TRBV18 and TRBJ1-1, with no clear D. The germline V gene encodes CDR1 KGHSH and CDR2 LQKENI. The V end was cut by 2 bases, the J end by 1 base, with 8 bases between. This CDR3 is built from 14 residues. CDR3 protein: CASSPIQGNTEAFF. The CDR3 coding sequence is TGTGCCAGCTCACCAATCCAAGGGAACACTGAAGCTTTCTTT.

The V call is TRBV29-1, the J call TRBJ1-5; possibly TRBD1 for D (6 bases). Germline CDR1 reads SQVTM; CDR2 reads ANQGSEA. There are 14 residues in the CDR3. Trimming removed 4 bases from V and 4 bases from J, with 14 bases in between. This chain's CDR3 is CSVAERGGNQPQHF. Here the CDR3 DNA reads TGCAGCGTTGCGGAAAGGGGGGGAAATCAGCCCCAGCATTTT. Combining the CDR3 with reference TRBV29-1 and TRBJ1-5 gives the whole variable domain SAVISQKPSRDICQRGTSLTIQCQVDSQVTMMFWYRQQPGQSLTLIATANQGSEATYESGFVIDKFPISRPNLTFSTLTVSNMSPEDSSIYLCSVAERGGNQPQHFGDGTRLSIL.

The rearrangement uses TRBV5-3 and TRBJ2-1, with TRBD2 matching 13 bases. TRBV5-3 is an open reading frame, and its role is uncertain. The CDR3 consists of 15 residues. V was clipped by 5 bases and J by 5 bases; unmatched bases: 4. The CDR3 DNA is TGTGCCAGAAGACCCGGGACTAGCGGGGACAATGAGCAGTTCTTC. Encoded protein: CARRPGTSGDNEQFF.

This chain uses TRBV7-9 with TRBJ2-5; maybe TRBD1 (6 bases). Trimming removed 3 bases from V and 4 bases from J, with 12 bases in between. CDR3 length: 14 amino acids. Per the germline V gene, CDR1 is SEHNR and CDR2 is FQNEAQ (reference sequence). The CDR3 nucleotides are TGTGCCAGCAGCTTGCGCACAGGGATAGAGACCCAGTACTTC. Translating it yields CASSLRTGIETQYF.

V is TRBV6-1 and J is TRBJ1-1, with a weak D call TRBD1 (5 bases). Germline CDR1 and CDR2: MNHNS and SASEGT. Trimming cost V 6 bases and J 7 bases, with 15 bases left between them. This CDR3 is 13 amino acids long. The CDR3 loop is CASRQGTNDEAFF. For the CDR3, the DNA is TGTGCCAGCAGGCAAGGGACGAACGATGAAGCTTTCTTT.

The V gene is TRBV18, the J gene TRBJ1-1; possibly TRBD1 for D (5 bases). Trimming shortened V by 3 bases and J by 3 bases, and 14 bases separated the two germline ends. The CDR3 runs 15 residues. Germline V gives CDR1 KGHSH, CDR2 LQKENI. The CDR3 here is CASSPLSLRDTEAFF. CDR3 coding DNA: TGTGCCAGCTCACCTCTCTCTCTCAGGGACACTGAAGCTTTCTTT. The whole variable domain, filled in from reference TRBV18 and TRBJ1-1, reads NAGVMQNPRHLVRRRGQEARLRCSPMKGHSHVYWYRQLPEEGLKFMVYLQKENIIDESGMPKERFSAEFPKEGPSILRIQQVVRGDSAAYFCASSPLSLRDTEAFFGQGTRLTVV.

This rearrangement joins TRBV29-1 to TRBJ2-7, with 12 bases fitting TRBD2. V lost 7 bases, J lost 4 bases, and 8 bases stayed unmatched. The CDR3 totals 14 residues. Germline V gives CDR1 SQVTM, CDR2 ANQGSEA. The CDR3 coding sequence is TGCAGCGCCAGTACCGGGACTAGCGGGTACGAGCAGTACTTC. Amino acids: CSASTGTSGYEQYF.

The rearrangement joins TRBV7-8 to TRBJ1-2, with 9 bases identical to TRBD1. V dropped 5 bases and J dropped 8; count of bases not matched to a gene: 6. In germline, CDR1 is SGHVS, CDR2 FQNEAQ. This CDR3 region has 13 residues. The CDR3 DNA sequence: TGTGCCAGCAGCCACTCCGGGACAGGGGGCTACACCTTC. Amino acids: CASSHSGTGGYTF.

The chain couples TRBV7-2 to TRBJ1-2, with D possibly being TRBD1 (5 bases). Between the trimmed V and J ends, which lost 4 bases and 10 bases, there was a span of 16 bases. Germline lookup yields CDR1 SGHTA and CDR2 FQGNSA. CDR3 length: 13 residues. CDR3 sequence (DNA): TGTGCCAGCAGCTCGGGGGTGGGCAGGGACTACACCTTC. This sequence encodes CASSSGVGRDYTF. The full variable domain, with the rest looked up from reference TRBV7-2 and TRBJ1-2, is GAGVSQSPSNKVTEKGKDVELRCDPISGHTALYWYRQSLGQGLEFLIYFQGNSAPDKSGLPSDRFSAERTGGSVSTLTIQRTQQEDSAVYLCASSSGVGRDYTFGSGTRLTVV.

The chain has TRBV27 and TRBJ2-7; TRBD2 matches 13 bases. This CDR3 comprises 15 residues. CDR1 MNHEY and CDR2 SMNVEV come from the germline V gene (reference sequence). V shed 7 bases and J 4 bases; nucleotides not matched to a gene: 7. This CDR3 reads CASTLLAGGFYEQYF. In DNA form, the CDR3 reads TGTGCCAGCACCCTACTAGCGGGGGGGTTTTACGAGCAGTACTTC.

The rearrangement uses TRBV7-2 and TRBJ2-7, with 10 bases fitting TRBD2. The CDR3 has 17 residues. Trimming removed 3 bases from V and 2 bases from J; junction bases left unmatched: 10. Germline assignment: CDR1 SGHTA and CDR2 FQGNSA. The CDR3 loop reads CASSFLSGRASTYEQYF. For the CDR3, the DNA is TGTGCCAGCAGCTTCCTGAGCGGGAGGGCCTCCACCTACGAGCAGTACTTC. Together with reference TRBV7-2 and TRBJ2-7, the CDR3 gives the full variable domain: GAGVSQSPSNKVTEKGKDVELRCDPISGHTALYWYRQSLGQGLEFLIYFQGNSAPDKSGLPSDRFSAERTGGSVSTLTIQRTQQEDSAVYLCASSFLSGRASTYEQYFGPGTRLTVT.

This clone appeared a single time. The chain couples TRBV28 to TRBJ1-2; TRBD1 agrees at 7 bases. The CDR3 totals 13 residues. Trimming cost V 5 bases and J 3 bases; bases outside gene matches: 3. Germline V gene sequence: CDR1 MDHEN, CDR2 SYDVKM. The DNA of the CDR3 is TGTGCCAGCAGTGAAGGGACAGACTATGGCTACACCTTC. This translates into CASSEGTDYGYTF.

This sequence joins TRBV5-1 and TRBJ2-5, with 8 nucleotides matching TRBD2. The DNA end lines up better with TRBJ2-7; the J call may be wrong. From germline, CDR1 is SGHRS and CDR2 YFSETQ. The CDR3 consists of 14 residues. DNA for the CDR3: TGCGCCAGCAGCTTGGCCGCGGGGGGCGGCGAGCAGTACTTC. This gives the protein CASSLAAGGGEQYF.

The rearrangement links TRBV2 to TRBJ1-5, with 7 nucleotides matching TRBD1. J gave up 5 bases and V 4 bases, and 5 bases lay outside the gene matches. The CDR3 runs to 14 residues. CDR1 SNHLY and CDR2 FYNNEI come from the germline V gene. CDR3 DNA sequence: TGTGCCAGCAGTGTGACAGGGAGGTATCAGCCCCAGCATTTT. The encoded protein is CASSVTGRYQPQHF.

The gene calls are TRBV11-2 and TRBJ2-5; 11 nucleotides match TRBD2. This CDR3 spans 16 amino acids. The V gene's germline CDR1 is SGHAT and CDR2 FQNNGV. V was pared by 1 base and J by 0 bases, with 1 base of the junction left unmatched. This CDR3 is CASSLGSGGDQETQYF. The CDR3 DNA is TGTGCCAGCAGCTTAGGTAGCGGGGGGGACCAAGAGACCCAGTACTTC.

The chain couples TRBV6-5 to TRBJ2-1; 10 bases are shared with TRBD2. This CDR3 spans 13 amino acids. V shed 6 bases and J 12 bases; nucleotides not matched to a gene: 8. Germline V lookup: CDR1 MNHEY, CDR2 SVGAGI. This CDR3 reads CASSRSGRATQFF. CDR3 coding DNA: TGTGCCAGCAGCCGAAGCGGGAGGGCCACGCAGTTCTTC.

V usage is TRBV11-2 and J usage is TRBJ2-2; tentative D call: TRBD1 (5 bases). CDR1 is SGHAT, CDR2 FQNNGV, per germline. The germline V and J ends were trimmed by 4 bases and 5 bases, with 11 bases remaining between them. This CDR3 contains 14 residues. The CDR3 nucleotides are TGTGCCAGCAGCTCAGTTCGGACAACCGGGGAGCTGTTTTTT. Protein sequence: CASSSVRTTGELFF. Full variable domain (rest looked up from reference TRBV11-2 and TRBJ2-2): EAGVAQSPRYKIIEKRQSVAFWCNPISGHATLYWYQQILGQGPKLLIQFQNNGVVDDSQLPKDRFSAERLKGVDSTLKIQPAKLEDSAVYLCASSSVRTTGELFFGEGSRLTVL.

This clone was detected only once. The chain combines TRBV19 with TRBJ1-1; D not certain. The CDR3 has 11 amino acids. From germline, CDR1 is LNHDA and CDR2 SQIVND (reference sequence). Trimming pared 10 bases from V and 10 bases from J, leaving 16 bases between. The CDR3 here is CATKPQRLAFF. CDR3 nucleotides: TGTGCCACGAAACCACAGCGATTAGCTTTCTTT.

The table lists this clone with a count of one. The rearrangement links TRBV5-3 to TRBJ2-7; D not resolved. TRBV5-3 qualifies as an ORF whose function is uncertain. The V end was cut by 4 bases, the J end by 0 bases, with 14 bases between. The length of the CDR3 is 15 residues. The CDR3: CARSEDRPSSYEQYF. The CDR3 region has the DNA TGTGCCAGAAGCGAGGACCGACCAAGCTCCTACGAGCAGTACTTC.

The V call is TRBV7-2, the J call TRBJ2-2, with TRBD2 matching 8 bases. CDR1 and CDR2 (germline): SGHTA, FQGNSA. This CDR3 is 14 amino acids long. Trimming took 5 bases from V and 7 from J; bases not matched to a gene: 6. The CDR3 DNA is TGTGCCAGCAGCCCCGGGAGGGCCGGCGGGGAGCTGTTTTTT. Protein product: CASSPGRAGGELFF.

The chain links TRBV12-5 to TRBJ2-7; D is perhaps TRBD1 (5 bases). V was pared by 6 bases and J by 3 bases, with 12 bases between. In germline, CDR1 is LGHNT, CDR2 FRNRAP. The CDR3 contains 13 residues. The CDR3 DNA reads TGTGCTAGTGGGCGTGATAGGGGCTACGAGCAGTACTTC. It yields the protein CASGRDRGYEQYF. The full variable domain, its missing parts supplied by reference TRBV12-5 and TRBJ2-7, is DARVTQTPRHKVTEMGQEVTMRCQPILGHNTVFWYRQTMMQGLELLAYFRNRAPLDDSGMPKDRFSAEMPDATLATLKIQPSEPRDSAVYFCASGRDRGYEQYFGPGTRLTVT.

This clone was seen once. This chain links TRBV19 with TRBJ1-4; D gene ambiguous. The CDR3 is 12 residues long. CDR1 is LNHDA, CDR2 SQIVND, per germline (reference sequence). Trimming stripped 4 bases from V and 7 bases from J, with 7 bases between. The CDR3 spells CASSRRGEKLFF. The CDR3 nucleotides are TGTGCCAGTAGTAGGCGCGGTGAAAAACTGTTTTTT.